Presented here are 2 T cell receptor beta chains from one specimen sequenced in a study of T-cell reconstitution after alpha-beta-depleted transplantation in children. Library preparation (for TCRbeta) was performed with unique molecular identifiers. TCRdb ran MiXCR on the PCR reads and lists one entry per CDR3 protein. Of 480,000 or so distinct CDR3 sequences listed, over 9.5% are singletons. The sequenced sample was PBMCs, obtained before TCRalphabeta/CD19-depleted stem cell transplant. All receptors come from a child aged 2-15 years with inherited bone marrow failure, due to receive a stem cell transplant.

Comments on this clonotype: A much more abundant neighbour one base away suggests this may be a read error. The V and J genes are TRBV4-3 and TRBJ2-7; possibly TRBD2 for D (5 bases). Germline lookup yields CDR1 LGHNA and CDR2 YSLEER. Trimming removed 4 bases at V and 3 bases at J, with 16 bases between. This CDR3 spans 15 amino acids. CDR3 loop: CASSPAFSALYEQYF. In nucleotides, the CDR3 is TGCGCCAGCAGCCCCGCTTTTAGCGCGCTCTACGAGCAGTACTTC.

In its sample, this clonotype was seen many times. CDR3 nucleotides: TGTGCCAGCAGCCAGGTTCTTAATGAAAAACTGTTTTTT. Translating gives CASSQVLNEKLFF. V gene TRBV7-9 combines with J gene TRBJ1-4; D unresolved. The CDR3 totals 13 residues. Germline V gives CDR1 SEHNR, CDR2 FQNEAQ (reference sequence). The ends were cut back, 5 bases at V and 4 bases at J, with 8 bases in the middle.